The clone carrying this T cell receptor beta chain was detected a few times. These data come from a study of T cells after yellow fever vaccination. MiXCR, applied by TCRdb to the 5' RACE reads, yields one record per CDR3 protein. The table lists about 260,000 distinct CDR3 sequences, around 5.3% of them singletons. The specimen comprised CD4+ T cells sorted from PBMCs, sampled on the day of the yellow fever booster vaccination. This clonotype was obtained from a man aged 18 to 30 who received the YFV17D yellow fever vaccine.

The CDR3 bases are TGTGCCAGCAAGGACGGGGGCACAGATACGCAGTATTTT. Translation gives CASKDGGTDTQYF. The V gene is TRBV27, the J gene TRBJ2-3; maybe TRBD2 (5 bases). Germline CDR1 reads MNHEY; CDR2 reads SMNVEV (reference sequence). The length of the CDR3 is 13 residues. Trimming removed 7 bases from V and 1 base from J, with 9 bases in between.